Below, one TCR beta chain is given with its context. The record originates from a study of blood T cell repertoires in COVID-19. Study-level background: T cells, B-cell-depleted T cells, or PBMCs supplied cDNA or gDNA.

Here immunoSEQ multiplex PCR was the method, and the copy in TCRdb shows in-frame clones only, minus some. Here the sample spans some 150,000 clones, over 75% being singletons. J was trimmed by 3 bases and V by 4 bases; bases with no gene match: 5. The germline CDR1 and CDR2 sequences are LGHDT and YNNKEL (reference sequence). This CDR3 spans 15 amino acids. The receptor's source is a woman aged 25-40 years with acute COVID-19. The rearrangement links TRBV3-1 (or the pseudogene TRBV3-2) to TRBJ1-5; 8 nucleotides agree with TRBD1. The sequenced material came from PBMCs or T cells enriched from blood (not recorded which). The CDR3 is CASSPDRGYNQPQHF. The CDR3 DNA reads as TGTGCCAGCAGCCCCGACAGGGGTTACAATCAGCCCCAGCATTTT.